Listed below are T cell receptor beta chains from one sample, sequenced in a study of cytomegalovirus exposure and HLA in healthy donors. This table comes from immunoSEQ multiplex PCR, and its TCRdb copy is limited to in-frame clones, with some not included. The table includes about 120,000 clones, about 80% detected once. Sequenced material: PBMCs. These TCRs come from a woman between 40 and 55 years old in good health and CMV-seropositive. Both conserved end residues are part of each CDR3. The order of the fields is J gene, V gene, D gene, clone size, CDR3 DNA, CDR3 protein. The D gene is left open where the match is weak. Where a row states a size, it is once, few, many or the class of an expanded clone; other rows omit it.

J: TRBJ1-2; V: TRBV7-6; D: TRBD1; size: NA; DNA: TGTGCCAGCAGCAGCCGGGCAGGGGGCTATGGCTACACCTTC; CDR3: CASSSRAGGYGYTF
J: TRBJ2-1; V: TRBV27; D: NA; size: NA; DNA: TGTGCCAGCAGTTTTAACACCTACAATGAGCAGTTCTTC; CDR3: CASSFNTYNEQFF
J: TRBJ2-3; V: TRBV7-9; D: TRBD1; size: NA; DNA: TGTGCCAGCAGCTTCGGGACAGGGGTAGTCACAGATACGCAGTATTTT; CDR3: CASSFGTGVVTDTQYF
J: TRBJ2-5; V: TRBV29-1; D: TRBD1; size: NA; DNA: TGCAGCGTTAGGGACAGGGGGCTCCAAGAGACCCAGTACTTC; CDR3: CSVRDRGLQETQYF
J: TRBJ2-7; V: TRBV21-1; D: NA; size: NA; DNA: TGTGCCAGCCCCGAAACTGGGGAGGGCCGGTCCTACGAGCAGTACTTC; CDR3: CASPETGEGRSYEQYF
J: TRBJ2-7; V: TRBV7-2; D: TRBD2; size: NA; DNA: TGTGCCAGCAGCCCAAGACTAGCGGGAGGGCCAAACGAGCAGTACTTC; CDR3: CASSPRLAGGPNEQYF
J: TRBJ1-2; V: TRBV5-4; D: NA; size: NA; DNA: TGTGCCAGCAGCCGGGGGGGGACGGGGAACTATGGCTACACCTTC; CDR3: CASSRGGTGNYGYTF
J: TRBJ2-7; V: TRBV7-9; D: TRBD1; size: NA; DNA: TGTGCCAGCAGCTTCGGGACAGCCTACGAGCAGTACTTC; CDR3: CASSFGTAYEQYF
J: TRBJ2-3; V: TRBV7-2; D: TRBD2; size: NA; DNA: TGTGCCAGCAGCTTAGGGTTGACTAGCGGGAGATCTGATACGCAGTATTTT; CDR3: CASSLGLTSGRSDTQYF
J: TRBJ2-2; V: TRBV4-2; D: TRBD2; size: NA; DNA: TGTGCCAGCAGCCGGCCCTCCGGGACTAATACCGGGGAGCTGTTTTTT; CDR3: CASSRPSGTNTGELFF
J: TRBJ2-3; V: TRBV11-2; D: TRBD2; size: NA; DNA: TGTGCCAGCAGGGTACTAGCGGGTTGGTTGGATACGCAGTATTTT; CDR3: CASRVLAGWLDTQYF
J: TRBJ1-2; V: TRBV7-9; D: NA; size: NA; DNA: TGTGCCAGCAGCTTAGCAGGAGGGACTAACTATGGCTACACCTTC; CDR3: CASSLAGGTNYGYTF
J: TRBJ2-5; V: TRBV7-6; D: NA; size: NA; DNA: TGTGCCAGCAGCTTAGGGACAGAAGAGACCCAGTACTTC; CDR3: CASSLGTEETQYF
J: TRBJ1-4; V: TRBV29-1; D: NA; size: once; DNA: TGCAGCGTTGCCAGTGGGGCAGTTAATGAAAAACTGTTTTTT; CDR3: CSVASGAVNEKLFF
J: TRBJ1-2; V: TRBV9; D: TRBD1; size: NA; DNA: TGTGCCAGCAGCGTGACAGGGGCATCCAACTATGGCTACACCTTC; CDR3: CASSVTGASNYGYTF
J: TRBJ1-2; V: TRBV2; D: NA; size: few; DNA: TGTGCCACCCTGAGACCCGCCGGGGGTGGCTACACCTTC; CDR3: CATLRPAGGGYTF